This TCR beta chain was sequenced for a study of blood T cells in healthy people across ages. Germline CDR1 reads SGHAT; CDR2 reads FQNNGV. This CDR3 is built from 15 residues. Unmatched junction bases numbered 9, after V lost 5 bases and J lost 3 bases. For the second PCR, which ran for roughly 7 to 11 cycles, a sample-barcoded 5' primer and a J-beta primer mix were used. Template switching added a 12-random-nucleotide identifier to every cDNA molecule. TCRdb re-analysed the 5' RACE reads in MiXCR, keeping a single row per CDR3 protein. This table has 1.4 million to 1.5 million distinct CDR3 sequences, 42% appearing once.

Sequencing input: blood. The rearrangement joins TRBV11-2 to TRBJ2-7, with TRBD1 identical over 8 bases. The clonotype originates from a woman younger than 30 in good health. Here the CDR3 reads CASSPRTGLIYEQYF. In DNA, the CDR3 is TGTGCCAGCAGCCCCCGGACAGGGCTTATCTACGAGCAGTACTTC.